This T cell receptor (beta chain) was observed in a study of T-cell memory formation after mild COVID-19. This CDR3 comprises 15 residues. Trimming took 6 bases from V and 2 from J; bases not matched to a gene: 6. TCRdb reanalysed the 5' RACE reads using MiXCR and keeps one entry per CDR3 protein. This sample has approximately 180,000 distinct CDR3 sequences, with 16% found just once. This receptor was obtained from an adult woman who had mild COVID-19 (a few samples of this study predate the infection). Cell type and time point are not known. Sample: PBMCs or a T cell subset sorted from them (not recorded which). The gene calls are TRBV12-3 or TRBV12-4 and TRBJ1-2; 10 bases line up with TRBD1. The CDR3 sequence: CASSPEGQGNYGYTF. The CDR3, as DNA: TGTGCCAGCAGCCCCGAGGGACAGGGGAACTATGGCTACACCTTC.